The 23 T cell receptor beta chains below come from one sample, sequenced in a study of shared clonotypes between healthy human individuals. Assay: immunoSEQ multiplex PCR; the TCRdb copy retains only in-frame clones and omits some. Seen here are 450,000 to 500,000 clones, around 85% observed once, and the top ten hold 9.5% to 15%. Material: PBMCs. All receptors come from a woman between 40 and 50 years old in good health. Some clones in this sample may be carry-over from other donors' samples.

This clone was detected a few times. Other nucleotide sequences in the sample specify the same CDR3. This rearrangement joins TRBV18 to TRBJ2-7; 12 nucleotides line up with TRBD2. This CDR3 region has 14 residues. Germline V gene lookup returns CDR1 KGHSH and CDR2 LQKENI. The V and J ends lost 6 bases and 4 bases, in that order; junction bases with no gene match: 4. The CDR3: CASSSGTSGYEQYF. The CDR3 DNA reads TGTGCCAGCTCGTCCGGGACTAGCGGGTACGAGCAGTACTTC. The entire variable domain, with the rest obtained from reference TRBV18 and TRBJ2-7, is as follows: NAGVMQNPRHLVRRRGQEARLRCSPMKGHSHVYWYRQLPEEGLKFMVYLQKENIIDESGMPKERFSAEFPKEGPSILRIQQVVRGDSAAYFCASSSGTSGYEQYFGPGTRLTVT.

The chain links TRBV18 to TRBJ1-1; D gene ambiguous. CDR1 and CDR2 from the germline V gene are KGHSH and LQKENI. The CDR3 spans 13 residues. Trimming took off 4 bases at V and 2 bases at J, with 8 bases between the two ends. The CDR3 DNA is TGTGCCAGCTCACACAGCTACAACACTGAAGCTTTCTTT. Amino acids: CASSHSYNTEAFF.

V and J are TRBV4-3 and TRBJ2-7, with TRBD2 matching 7 bases. The CDR3 consists of 15 residues. V dropped 3 bases and J dropped 2; count of bases not matched to a gene: 7. CDR1 and CDR2 from the germline V gene are LGHNA and YSLEER. Written as DNA, the CDR3 is TGCGCCAGCAGCCAGCTAGCGGCCAACGCCTACGAGCAGTACTTC. As protein: CASSQLAANAYEQYF.

This clone was detected a few times. The genes are TRBV5-6 and TRBJ1-5, with unresolved D. The germline V gene encodes CDR1 SGHDT and CDR2 YYEEEE. The germline V and J ends were trimmed by 4 bases and 4 bases, with 15 bases remaining between them. The CDR3 loop spans 15 amino acids. DNA of the CDR3: TGTGCCAGCAGCCGCGCCGGTGCTCAAAATCAGCCCCAGCATTTT. Its translation: CASSRAGAQNQPQHF. The full variable domain, with the rest looked up from reference TRBV5-6 and TRBJ1-5, is DAGVTQSPTHLIKTRGQQVTLRCSPKSGHDTVSWYQQALGQGPQFIFQYYEEEERQRGNFPDRFSGHQFPNYSSELNVNALLLGDSALYLCASSRAGAQNQPQHFGDGTRLSIL.

The V and J genes are TRBV28 and TRBJ1-2; possible D gene TRBD1, 6 bases. CDR3 length: 13 residues. The germline V gene encodes CDR1 MDHEN and CDR2 SYDVKM. Trimming took off 5 bases at V and 8 bases at J, with 15 bases between the two ends. The CDR3 protein is CASSPNGGYGYTF. The DNA of the CDR3 is TGTGCCAGCAGTCCGAATGGGGGCTACGGCTACACCTTC.

A single count supports this clone. The chain couples TRBV25-1 to TRBJ1-1; TRBD1 aligns across 10 bases. The CDR3 length is 14 residues. With 8 bases clipped from V and 2 bases from J, the junction kept 5 bases outside the gene matches. Germline lookup yields CDR1 MGHDK and CDR2 SYGVNS. In DNA, the CDR3 is TGTGCCAGCCGACAGGGGGCGATTAACACTGAAGCTTTCTTT. It translates to CASRQGAINTEAFF. The full variable domain, completed using reference TRBV25-1 and TRBJ1-1, is EADIYQTPRYLVIGTGKKITLECSQTMGHDKMYWYQQDPGMELHLIHYSYGVNSTEKGDLSSESTVSRIRTEHFPLTLESARPSHTSQYLCASRQGAINTEAFFGQGTRLTVV.

This clone was counted a single time. V gene TRBV15 combines with J gene TRBJ1-5; 11 bases are a match to TRBD1. From germline, CDR1 is LNHNV and CDR2 YYDKDF (reference sequence). The trim removed 8 bases at V and 7 bases at J, leaving 7 bases unmatched. The CDR3 spans 14 residues. CDR3 coding DNA: TGTGCCACCGGGGACAGGGGGAATCGGCAGCCCCAGCATTTT. Protein: CATGDRGNRQPQHF.

The chain combines TRBV11-3 with TRBJ1-3; TRBD1 might be the D (6 bases). CDR3 length: 14 residues. The germline V gene encodes CDR1 SGHNT and CDR2 YENEEA. With 6 bases removed from V and 3 bases from J, the gap between germline ends came to 12 bases. The CDR3: CASSVGGSGNTIYF. The CDR3 DNA is TGTGCCAGCAGTGTAGGGGGTAGTGGAAACACCATATATTTT.

This clone has just a few counts. The gene calls are TRBV29-1 and TRBJ2-7; 7 nucleotides agree with TRBD2. The CDR3 covers 14 residues. Per the germline V gene, CDR1 is SQVTM and CDR2 is ANQGSEA. V trimming: 4 bases; J trimming: 2 bases; junction bases outside the gene matches: 8. The CDR3 region has the DNA TGCAGCGTTGGTATCGCGGGGGAAACCTACGAGCAGTACTTC. Its translation is CSVGIAGETYEQYF.

This clone was detected only once. The chain combines TRBV27 with TRBJ2-1, with D unclear. The CDR3 spans 14 residues. Germline-derived CDR1 and CDR2 are MNHEY and SMNVEV (reference sequence). V lost 1 base to trimming and J lost 4 bases, with 8 bases between them. DNA for the CDR3: TGTGCCAGCAGTTTATTTTGGGGTTACAATGAGCAGTTCTTC. It is translated as CASSLFWGYNEQFF.

The rearrangement joins TRBV5-4 to TRBJ1-1, with TRBD1 matching over 7 bases. The CDR3 loop spans 15 amino acids. Germline CDR1 and CDR2: SGHNT and YYREEE (reference sequence). V was clipped by 4 bases and J by 0 bases; unmatched bases: 6. The CDR3 loop is CASSQGGNMNTEAFF. In DNA form, the CDR3 reads TGTGCCAGCAGCCAGGGGGGGAATATGAACACTGAAGCTTTCTTT.

In this sample, this clone turned up once. V usage is TRBV7-9 and J usage is TRBJ2-6, with D hard to call. Looked up from germline, CDR1 is SEHNR and CDR2 is FQNEAQ (reference sequence). V was shortened by 2 bases and J by 0 bases, with 5 bases between the two germline ends. This CDR3 region has 15 residues. The CDR3, as DNA: TGTGCCAGCAGCTTACGCTACTCTGGGGCCAACGTCCTGACTTTC. It codes for CASSLRYSGANVLTF.

This clone was found once. The rearrangement uses TRBV4-1 and TRBJ1-1; no definite D call. Between the trimmed V and J ends, which lost 3 bases and 5 bases, there was a span of 10 bases. The CDR3 spans 13 residues. Germline V gives CDR1 MGHRA, CDR2 YSYEKL. CDR3 nucleotide sequence: TGCGCCAGCAGCCAGCGCGGAATAACTGAAGCTTTCTTT. This sequence encodes CASSQRGITEAFF.

J is TRBJ1-4 and V is TRBV4-1; no definite D call. V dropped 0 bases and J dropped 5 bases, with 10 bases sitting between them. Germline V gives CDR1 MGHRA, CDR2 YSYEKL. CDR3 size: 15 residues. CDR3 nucleotides: TGCGCCAGCAGCCAAGAGTCAGTGAAGAATGAAAAACTGTTTTTT. It yields the protein CASSQESVKNEKLFF.

To note about this clone: A far larger clone is one nucleotide away, so this likely arose from a read error. This chain links TRBV5-1 with TRBJ2-1, with TRBD2 matching over 13 bases. The CDR3 length is 19 residues. The ends lost 4 bases at V and 10 bases at J; junction bases unmatched: 20. The germline V gene encodes CDR1 SGHRS and CDR2 YFSETQ. The CDR3 loop is CASSPGTSGMGVGYLEQFF. Written as DNA, the CDR3 is TGCGCCAGCAGCCCCGGGACTAGCGGGATGGGTGTTGGTTATCTCGAGCAGTTCTTC.

This chain links TRBV6-1 with TRBJ1-5; D might be TRBD1 (5 bases). Germline loops: CDR1 MNHNS, CDR2 SASEGT. The CDR3 length is 15 residues. V shed 7 bases and J shed 0 bases, with 13 bases lying between them. CDR3 coding DNA: TGTGCCAGCATCCTTGGGGGGAATAGCAATCAGCCCCAGCATTTT. It is translated as CASILGGNSNQPQHF.

This chain joins TRBV2 and TRBJ1-1; maybe TRBD1 (5 bases). The CDR3 runs to 15 residues. Trimming left V 2 bases short and J 1 base short, with 11 bases between. CDR1 SNHLY and CDR2 FYNNEI come from the germline V gene. The CDR3: CASSESGVENTEAFF. The CDR3, as DNA: TGTGCCAGCAGTGAATCGGGGGTAGAGAACACTGAAGCTTTCTTT.

V gene TRBV25-1 combines with J gene TRBJ1-1; D not certain. CDR3 length equals 14 residues. The V gene's germline CDR1 is MGHDK and CDR2 SYGVNS. V dropped 3 bases and J dropped 3 bases, with 11 bases sitting between them. CDR3 region: CASSDSGKDTEAFF. CDR3 nucleotides: TGTGCCAGCAGTGATTCGGGAAAGGACACTGAAGCTTTCTTT.

This clone has only a few counts. The chain links TRBV1 to TRBJ1-5; TRBD1, the table's D call, lacks a check against the DNA. TRBV1 is noted as a pseudogene. CDR3 length: 15 residues. The DNA of the CDR3 is TGCACCAGCAGCCTGGGACAGGGGCCAGGGCAGCCCCAGCATTTT. Translated: CTSSLGQGPGQPQHF.

Remarks on this clone: This likely stems from a read error, as it lies one base from a far larger clone. The sample holds other DNA sequences that translate to the same CDR3. The V and J genes are TRBV7-6 and TRBJ1-1, with a tentative D call TRBD1 (6 bases). The germline V gene has CDR1 SGHVS and CDR2 FNYEAQ. The CDR3 loop spans 15 amino acids. CDR3 sequence: CASSLELERGGQAFF. The CDR3 DNA reads TGTGCCAGCAGCTTAGAGCTGGAGAGGGGGGGCCAAGCCTTCTTT.

J is TRBJ2-7 and V is TRBV5-1, with TRBD1 identical over 10 bases. The CDR3 extends over 14 amino acids. CDR1 and CDR2 (germline): SGHRS, YFSETQ. V shed 4 bases, J shed 5 bases, and the junction held 6 bases outside the gene matches. CDR3 region: CASSHGTGEDEQYF. In DNA, the CDR3 is TGCGCCAGCAGCCACGGGACAGGGGAGGACGAGCAGTACTTC.

This chain joins TRBV6-5 and TRBJ2-7, with TRBD2 matching 7 bases. This CDR3 is built from 13 residues. Germline V gives CDR1 MNHEY, CDR2 SVGAGI. The J segment lost 3 bases and the V segment lost 10 bases, leaving 9 bases of the junction unmatched. The CDR3 loop reads CATGGSALYEQYF. In DNA form, the CDR3 reads TGTGCCACCGGGGGGAGCGCCCTCTACGAGCAGTACTTC.

As to this clone: This likely traces to a read error, being one base from a far larger clone. Other DNA variants within this sample encode the same CDR3. The chain recombines TRBV4-2 with TRBJ2-3; 9 bases line up with TRBD2. V lost 0 bases and J lost 7; bases outside the gene matches: 11. CDR1 LGHNA and CDR2 YNFKEQ come from the germline V gene. This CDR3 is 17 amino acids long. Written as DNA, the CDR3 is TGTGCCAGCAGCCAAGAGGTGGTTAGCGGGAGTTGGTATACGCAGTATTTT. It translates to CASSQEVVSGSWYTQYF.